This TCR beta chain was identified in a study of early T cells in non-severe SARS-CoV-2 infection. This clonotype occurred many times. Unique molecular identifier tags were affixed to discrete cDNA molecules. TCRdb used MiXCR to reprocess the 5' RACE reads, holding one entry per CDR3 protein. The repertoire consists of about 77,000 distinct CDR3 sequences, with about 17% occurring once and the leading ten covering 2.5% to 3%. CDR3 length: 12 residues. V lost 6 bases and J lost 7, with 16 bases in between. Germline CDR1 reads DFQATT; CDR2 reads SNEGSKA (reference sequence). This clonotype was obtained from an adult who was a healthcare worker with PCR-confirmed SARS-CoV-2 infection or an uninfected control (not recorded which). The sample was whole blood. This rearrangement joins TRBV20-1 to TRBJ2-7, with D possibly matching TRBD2 (6 bases). The CDR3 bases are TGCAGTGCCCAAGACCGCGGACTAGAGCAGTACTTC. It yields the protein CSAQDRGLEQYF.